What follows are 20 T cell receptor beta chains derived from one specimen sequenced in a study of blood T cell repertoires in COVID-19. Profiling relied on immunoSEQ multiplex PCR, and the TCRdb table lists in-frame clones only, not all of them. The sample contains roughly 350,000 clones, more than 85% of which appear only once. The sample was PBMCs or T cells enriched from blood (not recorded which). The origin of the receptors is a woman under 40 who had recovered from COVID-19.

V is TRBV6-5 and J is TRBJ2-3, with 7 bases lining up with TRBD1. Trimming removed 5 bases from V and 5 bases from J; junction bases left unmatched: 7. Per germline, CDR1 MNHEY and CDR2 SVGAGI. This CDR3 has 14 amino acids. The CDR3 nucleotides read TGTGCCAGCAGTAGGACAGGTTCGATAGATACGCAGTATTTT. Residues: CASSRTGSIDTQYF.

The chain has TRBV9 and TRBJ2-7, with a possible D match to TRBD2 (6 bases). The CDR3 length is 15 residues. In germline, CDR1 is SGDLS, CDR2 YYNGEE. Trimming left V 4 bases short and J 5 bases short, with 19 bases between. Here the CDR3 DNA reads TGTGCCAGCAGCTTTAGCGGAACGACAAGCGACGAGCAGTACTTC. Translated: CASSFSGTTSDEQYF.

A single count supports this clone. The V call is TRBV10-3, the J call TRBJ2-5; 13 nucleotides align to TRBD2. Losses at the gene ends were 3 bases for V and 0 bases for J; bases not matched to a gene: 4. The CDR3 is 17 amino acids. The germline V gene encodes CDR1 ENHRY and CDR2 SYGVKD. The DNA for the CDR3 is TGTGCCATCAGTGAACCGGGACTAGCGGGGAACCAAGAGACCCAGTACTTC. Its protein product is CAISEPGLAGNQETQYF.

The chain links TRBV6-2 or TRBV6-3 to TRBJ2-5; TRBD1 aligns across 7 bases. The germline gives CDR1 MNHEY, CDR2 SVGEGT. Trimming cost V 5 bases and J 2 bases; bases outside gene matches: 5. The CDR3 runs to 14 residues. The DNA of the CDR3 is TGTGCCAGCAGTCGAGGGGGCCTACAAGAGACCCAGTACTTC. It yields the protein CASSRGGLQETQYF.

The chain couples TRBV27 to TRBJ1-6; the match to TRBD1 covers 8 bases. The V gene's germline CDR1 is MNHEY and CDR2 SMNVEV (reference sequence). V lost 6 bases, J lost 10 bases, and 20 bases stayed unmatched. This CDR3 comprises 18 residues. Written as DNA, the CDR3 is TGTGCCAGCAGCCCTCCCTCAAGGCCGGACAGGGTGTACTCACCCCTCCACTTT. Translated: CASSPPSRPDRVYSPLHF.

V is TRBV28 and J is TRBJ2-7; 9 nucleotides align to TRBD1. The CDR3 spans 14 residues. Germline V CDR1 and CDR2: MDHEN, SYDVKM. Trimming at V came to 8 bases and at J to 4 bases, leaving 9 bases not matched to a gene. For the CDR3, the DNA is TGTGCCAGCCGACCGACAGGGGGTCTGTACGAGCAGTACTTC. Translating gives CASRPTGGLYEQYF.

This chain joins TRBV5-1 and TRBJ1-4; 9 bases map to TRBD1. The germline CDR1 and CDR2 sequences are SGHRS and YFSETQ. The CDR3 has 18 residues. V was clipped by 0 bases and J by 8 bases; unmatched bases: 14. The CDR3: CASSLGAGTGSSREKLFF. The CDR3 region has the DNA TGCGCCAGCAGCTTGGGGGCCGGGACAGGGTCGAGTCGGGAAAAACTGTTTTTT.

The count of this clone is one. V usage is TRBV21-1 and J usage is TRBJ2-6; the table gives TRBD1 as D, unverified against the DNA. TRBV21-1 is flagged as a pseudogene. This CDR3 is 17 amino acids long. The CDR3 is CASSKDRGGSGANVLTF. Written as DNA, the CDR3 is TGTGCCAGCAGCAAGGACAGGGGAGGTTCTGGGGCCAACGTCCTGACTTTC.

This chain uses TRBV27 with TRBJ1-5; possible D gene TRBD1, 5 bases. The CDR3 has 15 residues. Trimming pared 5 bases from V and 6 bases from J, leaving 17 bases between. The germline gives CDR1 MNHEY, CDR2 SMNVEV (reference sequence). The CDR3 DNA reads TGTGCCAGCAGTCCGCTGGGTGGGGCTTCTCAGCCCCAGCATTTT. Encoded protein: CASSPLGGASQPQHF.

The V gene is TRBV3-1 (or the pseudogene TRBV3-2), the J gene TRBJ1-6; the D gene is possibly TRBD1 (5 bases). Trimming pared 6 bases from V and 16 bases from J, leaving 22 bases between. Germline V gene data show CDR1 as LGHDT and CDR2 as YNNKEL (reference sequence). The CDR3 is 14 residues long. The CDR3 nucleotides are TGTGCCAGCAGACCCACAGGAACCCCCGTTCGGCTCCACTTT. Protein product: CASRPTGTPVRLHF.

This chain links TRBV28 with TRBJ2-7, with 8 bases lining up with TRBD2. The CDR3 runs to 14 residues. With 6 bases clipped from V and 3 bases from J, the junction kept 7 bases outside the gene matches. CDR1 is MDHEN, CDR2 SYDVKM, per germline. DNA of the CDR3: TGTGCCAGCAGCCCACTAGCGGAGGACTACGAGCAGTACTTC. Protein product: CASSPLAEDYEQYF.

In this sample, this clone turned up a few times. The chain recombines TRBV10-3 with TRBJ2-7; 9 bases are a match to TRBD1. CDR1 and CDR2 (germline): ENHRY, SYGVKD. The CDR3 has 14 amino acids. V shed 6 bases and J 4 bases; nucleotides not matched to a gene: 7. CDR3 DNA: TGTGCCATCAGCCCGGGGACAGGGAGGTACGAGCAGTACTTC. Protein product: CAISPGTGRYEQYF.

The chain carries TRBV28 and TRBJ1-2; perhaps TRBD1 as D (5 bases). The CDR3 sequence is 13 residues long. V was pared by 4 bases and J by 2 bases, with 8 bases between. Germline CDR1 is MDHEN and CDR2 is SYDVKM. The CDR3 DNA sequence: TGTGCCAGCAGTTCGCGACAGAACTATGGCTACACCTTC. Encoded protein: CASSSRQNYGYTF.

The genes are TRBV7-2 and TRBJ2-5; a possible D gene is TRBD2 (6 bases). Germline assignment: CDR1 SGHTA and CDR2 FQGNSA. V lost 5 bases and J lost 4, with 17 bases in between. The CDR3 spans 15 residues. The CDR3 DNA follows: TGTGCCAGCAGCCCCCTCCGGGAGACTGGAGAGACCCAGTACTTC. Residues: CASSPLRETGETQYF.

This chain uses TRBV9 with TRBJ2-1, with 7 bases matching TRBD2. Trimming at V came to 4 bases and at J to 6 bases, leaving 10 bases not matched to a gene. CDR1 and CDR2 (germline): SGDLS, YYNGEE. The CDR3 covers 15 residues. CDR3 in DNA: TGTGCCAGCAGCCACGGCGGGGGAGGGGTCAATGAGCAGTTCTTC. Amino acids: CASSHGGGGVNEQFF.

This clone was recorded only once. The chain carries TRBV27 and TRBJ2-7, with D tentatively TRBD2 (5 bases). This CDR3 has 13 amino acids. V was pared by 5 bases and J by 0 bases, with 8 bases between. CDR1 and CDR2 from the germline V gene are MNHEY and SMNVEV (reference sequence). DNA for the CDR3: TGTGCCAGCAGTGCAAGCGGCTCCTACGAGCAGTACTTC. This gives the protein CASSASGSYEQYF.

This clone has only one observation. The chain carries TRBV11-2 and TRBJ2-7; TRBD1 matches 9 bases. This CDR3 comprises 14 residues. Trimming cost V 5 bases and J 2 bases; bases outside gene matches: 4. The germline gives CDR1 SGHAT, CDR2 FQNNGV. The CDR3 DNA sequence: TGTGCCAGCAGCACCCGACAGGGGGCCTACGAGCAGTACTTC. Its translation is CASSTRQGAYEQYF.

The chain carries TRBV7-9 and TRBJ2-1; TRBD2 might be the D (5 bases). Trimming took 0 bases from V and 6 from J, leaving 6 bases between them. The CDR3 covers 13 residues. Germline assignment: CDR1 SEHNR and CDR2 FQNEAQ (reference sequence). CDR3 DNA sequence: TGTGCCAGCAGCTTAGCGGGAGCCAATGAGCAGTTCTTC. Amino acids: CASSLAGANEQFF.

The rearrangement joins TRBV7-8 to TRBJ2-2; D is perhaps TRBD2 (6 bases). This CDR3 is built from 16 residues. V lost 2 bases and J 4 bases, leaving 14 bases between the germline ends. CDR1 is SGHVS, CDR2 FQNEAQ, per germline. As DNA, the CDR3 is TGTGCCAGCAGCTTACGGGGCGGGATCATCACCGGGGAGCTGTTTTTT. It specifies CASSLRGGIITGELFF. Full variable domain (rest looked up from reference TRBV7-8 and TRBJ2-2): GAGVSQSPRYKVAKRGQDVALRCDPISGHVSLFWYQQALGQGPEFLTYFQNEAQLDKSGLPSDRFFAERPEGSVSTLKIQRTQQEDSAVYLCASSLRGGIITGELFFGEGSRLTVL.

This chain connects TRBV6-5 to TRBJ1-1; D uncertain. Germline CDR1 and CDR2: MNHEY and SVGAGI. Trimming took off 0 bases at V and 4 bases at J, with 12 bases between the two ends. This CDR3 has 15 amino acids. CDR3 coding DNA: TGTGCCAGCAGTTACTCAGGACTTTCGGGCACTGAAGCTTTCTTT. Translated: CASSYSGLSGTEAFF.